The rows below give T cell receptor beta chains drawn from one sample of a study of T cell repertoires in cytomegalovirus infection. Via MiXCR, TCRdb re-called the reads, giving one row per CDR3 protein. Among just under 300,000 distinct CDR3 sequences listed, 9.6% were seen once. The sequenced sample consisted of PBMCs. The receptor set was obtained from a human donor in good health (CMV status not recorded). Some clones in this sample may be carry-over from other donors' samples. CDR3s include the opening cysteine and the closing phenylalanine or tryptophan. The order of the fields is V gene, clone size, D gene, J gene, CDR3 protein, CDR3 DNA. The D gene is left open where the match is weak. Clone sizes are given selectively: once, few, many, or a class where the clone is expanded.

V: TRBV2
size: few
D: -
J: TRBJ2-1
CDR3: CASSLSILNTYNEQFF
DNA: TGTGCCAGCAGCCTGTCAATCCTAAATACCTACAATGAGCAGTTCTTC

V: TRBV7-2
size: many
D: TRBD2
J: TRBJ2-1
CDR3: CASSLVSLLAGGPRNYNEQFF
DNA: TGTGCCAGCAGCTTAGTCTCCTTGTTAGCGGGGGGGCCTCGGAACTACAATGAGCAGTTCTTC

V: TRBV3-1
size: many
D: TRBD1
J: TRBJ1-5
CDR3: CASSQEQGASQPQHF
DNA: TGTGCCAGCAGCCAGGAACAGGGGGCGAGTCAGCCCCAGCATTTT

V: TRBV7-2
size: medium-sized
D: TRBD1
J: TRBJ1-1
CDR3: CASSSGDRRNTEAFF
DNA: TGTGCCAGCAGCTCGGGGGACAGGCGGAACACTGAAGCTTTCTTT

V: TRBV2
size: -
D: -
J: TRBJ2-3
CDR3: CASSLGGQRTDTQYF
DNA: TGTGCCAGCAGTCTCGGGGGACAGCGCACAGATACGCAGTATTTT

V: TRBV3-1
size: few
D: TRBD1
J: TRBJ2-6
CDR3: CASSQGTAGANVLTF
DNA: TGTGCCAGCAGCCAGGGGACAGCCGGGGCCAACGTCCTGACTTTC

V: TRBV20-1
size: many
D: TRBD2
J: TRBJ2-5
CDR3: CSARGSGGGETQYF
DNA: TGCAGTGCTAGAGGAAGCGGGGGGGGGGAGACCCAGTACTTC

V: TRBV2
size: -
D: TRBD1
J: TRBJ2-7
CDR3: CASRKGTGGNYEQYF
DNA: TGTGCCAGCAGGAAAGGGACAGGGGGAAACTACGAGCAGTACTTC

V: TRBV29-1
size: -
D: -
J: TRBJ2-1
CDR3: CSVEDRIGQFF
DNA: TGCAGCGTTGAAGATCGAATAGGGCAGTTCTTC

V: TRBV29-1
size: many
D: -
J: TRBJ2-1
CDR3: CTLRRTIDSGQQFF
DNA: TGCACCCTCCGCCGGACAATCGACTCGGGTCAGCAGTTCTTC

V: TRBV18
size: -
D: -
J: TRBJ2-5
CDR3: CASSPAYETQYF
DNA: TGTGCCAGCTCACCCGCTTACGAGACCCAGTACTTC

V: TRBV5-1
size: many
D: TRBD2
J: TRBJ2-6
CDR3: CASSGRVSGANVLTF
DNA: TGCGCCAGCAGCGGGAGGGTCTCTGGGGCCAACGTCCTGACTTTC

V: TRBV10-3
size: many
D: TRBD2
J: TRBJ2-5
CDR3: CAISESIRTSGGETQYF
DNA: TGTGCCATCAGTGAGTCGATCCGAACTAGCGGGGGAGAGACCCAGTACTTC